The entry that follows covers one T cell receptor beta chain sequence. Donors, healthy HIV-negative adults, lacked recent acute infections or vaccinations. Unmatched junction bases numbered 13, after V lost 1 base and J lost 10 bases. This CDR3 contains 17 residues. CDR1 and CDR2 (germline): MGHRA, YSYEKL. This entry comes from a study of shared clonotypes between healthy human individuals. Method: immunoSEQ multiplex PCR; TCRdb's copy keeps in-frame clones and lacks some. The sample includes around 2.5 million clones, 80% to 95% of them seen just once. The TCR comes from a man between 18 and 29 years old in good health. Some clones in this sample may be carry-over from other donors' samples. The gene calls are TRBV4-1 and TRBJ2-1, with 10 bases aligning to TRBD2. Material: naive CD4+ T cells from PBMCs. Subset denoted: CD45RA+ positively selected. The CDR3 DNA sequence: TGCGCCAGCAGCCAAGTTGTCACTAGCGGGGTAGTTTACGAGCAGTTCTTC. It encodes CASSQVVTSGVVYEQFF.